This T cell receptor (beta chain) derives from a study of T cell repertoires in cytomegalovirus infection. At the level of the study: A matching HLA type, together with CMV infection, was signaled by public TCR beta signatures.

The V gene lost 5 bases and the J gene lost 5 bases, with 15 bases spanning the gap. This CDR3 has 14 residues. Germline values: CDR1 SGHTA, CDR2 FQGNSA. Using its own MiXCR run on the reads, TCRdb lists one record per CDR3 protein. In the table there are a few hundred thousand distinct CDR3 sequences, roughly 13% of which are singletons. The table lists this clonotype with many counts. The sequenced sample consisted of PBMCs. This TCR was recovered from a human donor in good health (CMV status not recorded). Some clones in this sample may be carry-over from other donors' samples. The chain joins TRBV7-2 to TRBJ1-2; D not resolved. In DNA, the CDR3 is TGTGCCAGCAGCCGTCAGGACCGCTTTTATGGCTACACCTTC. Its translation: CASSRQDRFYGYTF.